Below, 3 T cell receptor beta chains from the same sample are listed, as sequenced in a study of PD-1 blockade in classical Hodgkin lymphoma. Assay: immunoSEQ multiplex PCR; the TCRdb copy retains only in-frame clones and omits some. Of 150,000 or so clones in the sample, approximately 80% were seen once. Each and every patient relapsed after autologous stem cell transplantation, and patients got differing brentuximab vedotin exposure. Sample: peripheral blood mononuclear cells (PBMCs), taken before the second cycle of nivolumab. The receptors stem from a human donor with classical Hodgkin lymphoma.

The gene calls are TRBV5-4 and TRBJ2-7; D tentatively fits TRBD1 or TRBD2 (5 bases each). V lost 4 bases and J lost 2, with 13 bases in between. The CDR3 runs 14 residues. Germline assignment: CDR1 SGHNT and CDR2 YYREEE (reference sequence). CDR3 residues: CASSPNRDAYEQYF. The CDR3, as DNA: TGTGCCAGCAGCCCCAACCGGGACGCCTACGAGCAGTACTTC.

The CDR3 DNA sequence: TGTGCCAGCAGCCCGGGACCGGGCGTTTTCTACGAGCAGTACTTC. Amino acid sequence: CASSPGPGVFYEQYF. V gene TRBV5-4 combines with J gene TRBJ2-7, with D possibly being TRBD1 or TRBD2 (5 bases each). Germline V CDR1 and CDR2: SGHNT, YYREEE (reference sequence). V was pared by 4 bases and J by 3 bases, with 17 bases between. This CDR3 has 15 residues.

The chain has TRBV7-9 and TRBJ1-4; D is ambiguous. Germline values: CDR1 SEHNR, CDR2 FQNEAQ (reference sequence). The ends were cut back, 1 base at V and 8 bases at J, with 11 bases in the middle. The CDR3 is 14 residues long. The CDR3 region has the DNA TGTGCCAGCAGCTTAGGTAACAGTCGGGAAAAACTGTTTTTT. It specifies CASSLGNSREKLFF.